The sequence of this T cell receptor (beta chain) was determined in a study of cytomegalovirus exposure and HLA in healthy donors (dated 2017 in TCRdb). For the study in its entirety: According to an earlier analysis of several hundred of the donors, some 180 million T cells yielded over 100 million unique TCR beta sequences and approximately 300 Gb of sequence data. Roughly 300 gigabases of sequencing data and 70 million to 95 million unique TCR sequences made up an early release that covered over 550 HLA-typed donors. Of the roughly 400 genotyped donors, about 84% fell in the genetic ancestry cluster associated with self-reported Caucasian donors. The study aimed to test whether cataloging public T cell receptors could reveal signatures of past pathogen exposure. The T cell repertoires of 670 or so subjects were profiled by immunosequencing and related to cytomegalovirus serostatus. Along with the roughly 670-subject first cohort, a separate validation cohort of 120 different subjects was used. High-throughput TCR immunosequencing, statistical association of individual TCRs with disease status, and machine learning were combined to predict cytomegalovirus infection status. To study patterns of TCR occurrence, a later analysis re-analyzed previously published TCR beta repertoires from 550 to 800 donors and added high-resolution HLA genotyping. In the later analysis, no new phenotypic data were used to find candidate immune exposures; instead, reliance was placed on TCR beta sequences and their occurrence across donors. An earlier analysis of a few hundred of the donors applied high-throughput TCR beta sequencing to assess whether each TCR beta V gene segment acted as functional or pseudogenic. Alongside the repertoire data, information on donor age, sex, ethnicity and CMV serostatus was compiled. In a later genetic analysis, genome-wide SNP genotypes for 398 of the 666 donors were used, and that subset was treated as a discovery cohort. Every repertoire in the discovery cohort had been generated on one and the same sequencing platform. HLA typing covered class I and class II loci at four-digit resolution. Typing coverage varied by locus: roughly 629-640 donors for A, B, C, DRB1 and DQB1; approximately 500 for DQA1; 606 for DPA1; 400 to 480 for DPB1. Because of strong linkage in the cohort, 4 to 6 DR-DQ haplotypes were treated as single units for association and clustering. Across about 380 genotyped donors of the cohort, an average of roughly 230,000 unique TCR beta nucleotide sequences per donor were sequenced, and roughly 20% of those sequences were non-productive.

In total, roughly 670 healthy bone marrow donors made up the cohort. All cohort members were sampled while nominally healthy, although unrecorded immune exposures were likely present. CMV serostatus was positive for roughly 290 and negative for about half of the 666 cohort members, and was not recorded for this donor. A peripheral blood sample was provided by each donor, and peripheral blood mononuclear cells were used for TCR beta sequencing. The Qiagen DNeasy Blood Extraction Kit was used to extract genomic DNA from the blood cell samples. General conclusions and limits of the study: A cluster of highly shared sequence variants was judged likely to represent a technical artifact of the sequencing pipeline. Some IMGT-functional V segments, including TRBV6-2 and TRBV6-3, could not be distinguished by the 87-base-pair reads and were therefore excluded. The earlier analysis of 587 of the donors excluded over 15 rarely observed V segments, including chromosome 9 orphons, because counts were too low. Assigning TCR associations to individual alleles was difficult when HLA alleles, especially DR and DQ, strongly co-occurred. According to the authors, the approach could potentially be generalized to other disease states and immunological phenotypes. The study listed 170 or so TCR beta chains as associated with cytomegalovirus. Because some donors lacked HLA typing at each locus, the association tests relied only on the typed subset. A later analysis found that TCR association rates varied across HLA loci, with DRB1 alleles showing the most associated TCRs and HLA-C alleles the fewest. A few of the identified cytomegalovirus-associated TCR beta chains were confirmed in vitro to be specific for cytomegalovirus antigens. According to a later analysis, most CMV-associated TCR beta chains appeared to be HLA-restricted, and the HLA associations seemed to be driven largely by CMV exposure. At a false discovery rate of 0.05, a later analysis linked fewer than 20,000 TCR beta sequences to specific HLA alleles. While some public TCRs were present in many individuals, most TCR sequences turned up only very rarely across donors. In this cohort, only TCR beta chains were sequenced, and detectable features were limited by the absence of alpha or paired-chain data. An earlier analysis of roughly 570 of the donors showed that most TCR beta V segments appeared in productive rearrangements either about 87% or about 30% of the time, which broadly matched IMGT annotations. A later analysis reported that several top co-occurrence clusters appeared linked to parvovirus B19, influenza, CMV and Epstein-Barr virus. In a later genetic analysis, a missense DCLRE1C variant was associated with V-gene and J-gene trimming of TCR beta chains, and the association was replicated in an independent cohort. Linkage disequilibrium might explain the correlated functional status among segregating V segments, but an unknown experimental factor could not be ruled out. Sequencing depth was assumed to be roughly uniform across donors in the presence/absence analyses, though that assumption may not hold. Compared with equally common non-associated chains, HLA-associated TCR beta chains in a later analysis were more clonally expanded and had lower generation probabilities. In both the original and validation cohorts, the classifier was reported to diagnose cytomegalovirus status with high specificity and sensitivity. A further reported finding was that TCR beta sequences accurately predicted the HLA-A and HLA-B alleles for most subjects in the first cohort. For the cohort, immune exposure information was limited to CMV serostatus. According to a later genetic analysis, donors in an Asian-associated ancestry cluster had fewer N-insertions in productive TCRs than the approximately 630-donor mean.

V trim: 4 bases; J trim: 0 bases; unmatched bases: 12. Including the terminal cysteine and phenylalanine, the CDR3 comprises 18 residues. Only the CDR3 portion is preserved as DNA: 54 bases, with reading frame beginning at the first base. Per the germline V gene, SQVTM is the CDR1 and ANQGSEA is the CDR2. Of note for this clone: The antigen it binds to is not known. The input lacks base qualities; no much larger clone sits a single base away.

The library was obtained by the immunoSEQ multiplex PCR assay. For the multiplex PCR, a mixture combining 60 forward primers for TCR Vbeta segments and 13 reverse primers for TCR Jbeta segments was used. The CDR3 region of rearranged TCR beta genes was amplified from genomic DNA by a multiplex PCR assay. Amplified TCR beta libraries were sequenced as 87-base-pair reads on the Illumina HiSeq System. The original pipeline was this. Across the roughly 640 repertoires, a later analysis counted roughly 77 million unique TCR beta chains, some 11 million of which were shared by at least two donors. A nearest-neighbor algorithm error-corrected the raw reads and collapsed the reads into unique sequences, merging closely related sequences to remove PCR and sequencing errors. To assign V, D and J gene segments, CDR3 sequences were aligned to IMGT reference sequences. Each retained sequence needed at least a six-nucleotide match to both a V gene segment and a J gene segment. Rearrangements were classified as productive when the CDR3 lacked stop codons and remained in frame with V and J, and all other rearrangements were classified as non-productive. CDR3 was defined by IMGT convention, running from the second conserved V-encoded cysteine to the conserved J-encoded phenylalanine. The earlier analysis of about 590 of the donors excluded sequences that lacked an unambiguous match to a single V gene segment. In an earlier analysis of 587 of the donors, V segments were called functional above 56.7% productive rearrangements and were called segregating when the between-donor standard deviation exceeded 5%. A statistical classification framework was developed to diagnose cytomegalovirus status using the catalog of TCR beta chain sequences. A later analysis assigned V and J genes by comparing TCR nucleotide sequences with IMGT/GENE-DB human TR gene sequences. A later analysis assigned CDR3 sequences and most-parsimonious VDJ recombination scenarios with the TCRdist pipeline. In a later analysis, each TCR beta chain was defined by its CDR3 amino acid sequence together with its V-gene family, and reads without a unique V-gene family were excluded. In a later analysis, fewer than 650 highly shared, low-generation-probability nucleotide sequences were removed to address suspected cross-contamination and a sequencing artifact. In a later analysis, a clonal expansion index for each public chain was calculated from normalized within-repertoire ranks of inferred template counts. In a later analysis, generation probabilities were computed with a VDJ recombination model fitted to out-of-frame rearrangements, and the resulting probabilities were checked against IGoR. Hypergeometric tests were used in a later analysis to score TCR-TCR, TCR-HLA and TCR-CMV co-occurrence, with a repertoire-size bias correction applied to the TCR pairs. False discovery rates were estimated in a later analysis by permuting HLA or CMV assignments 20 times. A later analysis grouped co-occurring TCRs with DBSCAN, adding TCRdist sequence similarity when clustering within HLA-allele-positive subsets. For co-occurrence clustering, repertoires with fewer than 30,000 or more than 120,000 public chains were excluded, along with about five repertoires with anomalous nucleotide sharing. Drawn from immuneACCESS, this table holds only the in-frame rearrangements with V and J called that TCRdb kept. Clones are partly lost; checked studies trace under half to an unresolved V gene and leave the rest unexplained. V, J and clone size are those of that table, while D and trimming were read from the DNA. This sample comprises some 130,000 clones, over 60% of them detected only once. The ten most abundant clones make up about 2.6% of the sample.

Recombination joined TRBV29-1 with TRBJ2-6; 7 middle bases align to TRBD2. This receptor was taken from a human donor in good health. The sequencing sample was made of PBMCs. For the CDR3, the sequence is CSVAGLGGTYSGANVLTF. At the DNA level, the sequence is TGCAGCGTTGCTGGATTGGGGGGGACCTACTCTGGGGCCAACGTCCTGACTTTC.